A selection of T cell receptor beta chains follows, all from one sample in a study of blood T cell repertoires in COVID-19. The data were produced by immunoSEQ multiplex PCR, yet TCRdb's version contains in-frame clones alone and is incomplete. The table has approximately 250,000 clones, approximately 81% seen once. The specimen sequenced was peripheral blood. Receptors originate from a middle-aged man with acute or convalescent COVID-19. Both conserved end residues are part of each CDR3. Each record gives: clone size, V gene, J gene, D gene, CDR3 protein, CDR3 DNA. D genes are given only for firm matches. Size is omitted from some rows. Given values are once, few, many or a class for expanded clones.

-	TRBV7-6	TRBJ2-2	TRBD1	CASSSGTGDTGELFF	TGTGCCAGCAGCTCCGGGACAGGGGACACCGGGGAGCTGTTTTTT
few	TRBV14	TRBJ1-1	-	CASSQGEWAVAEAFF	TGTGCCAGCAGCCAAGGGGAGTGGGCGGTCGCTGAAGCTTTCTTT
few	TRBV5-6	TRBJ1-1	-	CASSSYSEAFF	TGTGCCAGCAGCAGTTACAGTGAAGCTTTCTTT
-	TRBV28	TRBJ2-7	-	CASSSDKSYEQYF	TGTGCTAGCAGCTCCGACAAATCCTACGAGCAGTACTTC
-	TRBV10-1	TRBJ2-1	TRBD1	CASTRTGVYNEQFF	TGCGCCAGCACACGGACAGGGGTCTACAATGAGCAGTTCTTC
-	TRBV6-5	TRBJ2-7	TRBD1	CASSYTLTGAGYEQYF	TGTGCCAGCAGTTACACCCTCACAGGGGCCGGGTACGAGCAGTACTTC
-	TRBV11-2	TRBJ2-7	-	CASTDGHEVSYEQYF	TGTGCCAGCACCGACGGACACGAGGTCTCCTACGAGCAGTACTTC
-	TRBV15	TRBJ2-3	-	CATSILEEDTQYF	TGTGCCACCAGCATACTAGAGGAAGATACGCAGTATTTT
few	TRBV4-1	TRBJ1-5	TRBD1	CASSSNSGGAFRDQPQHF	TGCGCCAGCAGCAGTAACTCAGGGGGCGCTTTTCGTGATCAGCCCCAGCATTTT
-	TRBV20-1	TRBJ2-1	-	CSARPLGKQFF	TGCAGTGCTAGACCACTAGGGAAGCAGTTCTTC
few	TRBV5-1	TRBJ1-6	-	CASSLAGGNNSPLHF	TGCGCCAGCAGCTTGGCTGGGGGCAATAATTCACCCCTCCACTTT
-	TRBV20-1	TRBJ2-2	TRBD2	CSASLVGGGTGELFF	TGCAGTGCTAGTCTGGTGGGGGGAGGGACCGGGGAGCTGTTTTTT
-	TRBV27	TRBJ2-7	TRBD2	CASSRAGGNREQYF	TGTGCCAGCAGTCGGGCGGGGGGGAATCGCGAGCAGTACTTC
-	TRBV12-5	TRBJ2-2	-	CASGSSPARNTGELFF	TGTGCTAGTGGTTCTTCGCCGGCGCGTAACACCGGGGAGTTGTTTTTT
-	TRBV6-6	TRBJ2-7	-	CASSLGGQSAYEQYF	TGTGCCAGCAGTTTGGGGGGGCAGAGTGCCTACGAGCAGTACTTC
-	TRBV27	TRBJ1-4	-	CASSFSQAGEKLFF	TGTGCCAGCAGTTTCTCACAGGCAGGTGAAAAACTGTTTTTT
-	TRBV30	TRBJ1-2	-	CASPLPRSGYTF	TGTGCCTCCCCTCTCCCACGGTCTGGCTACACCTTC
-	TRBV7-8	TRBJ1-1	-	CASSFDRSNTEAFF	TGTGCCAGCAGCTTCGACAGGTCGAACACTGAAGCTTTCTTT
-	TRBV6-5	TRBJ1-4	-	CASSYSGGPNEKLFF	TGTGCCAGCAGTTACTCCGGGGGGCCTAATGAAAAACTGTTTTTT
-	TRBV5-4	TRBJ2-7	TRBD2	CASSLASGGSYEQYF	TGTGCCAGCAGCTTGGCTAGCGGGGGATCCTACGAGCAGTACTTC
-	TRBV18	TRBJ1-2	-	CASSPSGLSGGYTF	TGTGCCAGCTCACCTAGCGGACTCTCGGGGGGCTACACCTTC
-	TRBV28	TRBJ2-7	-	CASSLDGGVYEQYF	TGTGCCAGCAGCCTTGACGGCGGGGTCTACGAGCAGTACTTC
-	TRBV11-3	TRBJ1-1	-	CASSSGTGINTEAFF	TGTGCCAGCAGCTCTGGAACAGGGATCAACACTGAAGCTTTCTTT
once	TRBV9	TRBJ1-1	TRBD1	CASSVVSGGNTEAFF	TGTGCCAGCAGCGTAGTCTCAGGGGGGAACACTGAAGCTTTCTTT
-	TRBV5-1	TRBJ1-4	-	CASSPGHANEKLFF	TGCGCCAGCAGCCCGGGACACGCGAATGAAAAACTGTTTTTT
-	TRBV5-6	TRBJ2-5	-	CASSLMAGDGQETQYF	TGTGCCAGCAGCTTGATGGCAGGGGATGGGCAAGAGACCCAGTACTTC
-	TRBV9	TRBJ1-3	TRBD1	CASSVGQGSLGNTIYF	TGTGCCAGCAGCGTTGGACAGGGAAGTTTAGGAAACACCATATATTTT
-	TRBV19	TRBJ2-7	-	CASSYRVAYEQYF	TGTGCCAGTAGTTACAGGGTGGCCTACGAGCAGTACTTC
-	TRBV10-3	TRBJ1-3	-	CAISERAGAVDTIYF	TGTGCCATCAGTGAGAGAGCAGGGGCCGTTGACACCATATATTTT
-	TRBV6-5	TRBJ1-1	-	CASWPGNTEAFF	TGTGCCAGCTGGCCAGGGAACACTGAAGCTTTCTTT
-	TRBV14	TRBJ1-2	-	CASSPGGGLPYGYTF	TGTGCCAGCAGCCCGGGTGGAGGGCTCCCTTATGGCTACACCTTC
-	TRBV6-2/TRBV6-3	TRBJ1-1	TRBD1	CASSYSTGGVPEAFF	TGTGCCAGCAGTTACTCCACAGGGGGCGTCCCTGAAGCTTTCTTT
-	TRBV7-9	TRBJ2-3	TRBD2	CASSLTSADTQYF	TGTGCCAGCAGCCTGACTAGCGCAGATACGCAGTATTTT
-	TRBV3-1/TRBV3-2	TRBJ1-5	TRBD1	CASSPSPGTGILNQPQHF	TGTGCCAGCAGCCCGAGTCCCGGGACAGGGATCCTCAATCAGCCCCAGCATTTT
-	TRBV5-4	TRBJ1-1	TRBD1	CASSSWADRPTEAFF	TGTGCCAGCAGCTCTTGGGCGGACAGGCCGACTGAAGCTTTCTTT
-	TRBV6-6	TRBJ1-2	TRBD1	CASSSGTGRVGGYTF	TGTGCCAGCAGTTCAGGGACAGGGAGAGTGGGTGGCTACACCTTC
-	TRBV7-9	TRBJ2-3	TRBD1	CASSPRGTVTDTQYF	TGTGCCAGCAGCCCCCGTGGGACAGTCACAGATACGCAGTATTTT
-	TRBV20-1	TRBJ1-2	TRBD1	CSAGGTGSIDYGYTF	TGCAGTGCTGGTGGGACAGGGAGTATTGACTATGGCTACACCTTC
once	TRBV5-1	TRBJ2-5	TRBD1	CASSRGRGEETQYF	TGCGCCAGCAGCAGGGGGCGAGGAGAGGAGACCCAGTACTTC
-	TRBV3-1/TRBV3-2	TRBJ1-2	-	CASSRDVRDIYGYTF	TGTGCCAGCAGCCGCGACGTCCGGGACATCTATGGCTACACCTTC
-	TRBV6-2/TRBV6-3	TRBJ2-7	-	CASSSGLGVSYEQYF	TGTGCCAGCAGCTCGGGACTGGGGGTTTCTTACGAGCAGTACTTC
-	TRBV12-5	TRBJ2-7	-	CAPLSSRRTYSYEQYF	TGTGCTCCCTTATCTTCCCGACGGACTTATTCCTACGAGCAGTACTTC
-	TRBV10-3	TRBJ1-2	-	CAISESSVYGYTF	TGTGCCATCAGTGAGTCGAGCGTCTATGGCTACACCTTC
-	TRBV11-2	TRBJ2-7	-	CASSLEIGELYF	TGTGCCAGCAGCTTAGAGATCGGGGAGCTGTACTTC
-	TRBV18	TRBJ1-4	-	CASSPPDSATNEKLFF	TGTGCCAGCTCACCACCCGACAGCGCAACTAATGAAAAACTGTTTTTT
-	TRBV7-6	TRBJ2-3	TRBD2	CASSLFRTSESTDTQYF	TGTGCCAGCAGCTTATTCCGGACTAGCGAAAGCACAGATACGCAGTATTTT
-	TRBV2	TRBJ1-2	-	CASSEARPGSYGYTF	TGTGCCAGCAGTGAAGCGCGCCCGGGGTCCTATGGCTACACCTTC
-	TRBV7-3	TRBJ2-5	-	CASSPSQGFETQYF	TGTGCCAGCAGCCCATCACAGGGTTTTGAGACCCAGTACTTC
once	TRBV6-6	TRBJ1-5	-	CASSSWTDHSNQPQHF	TGTGCCAGCAGTTCGTGGACAGACCATAGCAATCAGCCCCAGCATTTT
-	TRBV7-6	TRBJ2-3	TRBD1	CASSSGGFTDTQYF	TGTGCCAGCAGCTCAGGGGGTTTCACAGATACGCAGTATTTT
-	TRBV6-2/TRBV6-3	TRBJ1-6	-	CASSVGQYNSPLHF	TGTGCCAGCAGCGTCGGACAGTATAATTCACCCCTCCACTTT
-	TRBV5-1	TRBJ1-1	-	CASSLENGVRAFF	TGCGCCAGCAGCTTGGAAAACGGGGTGAGGGCTTTCTTT
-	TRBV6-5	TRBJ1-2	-	CASSYGRQHYGYTF	TGTGCCAGCAGTTACGGTAGACAGCACTATGGCTACACCTTC
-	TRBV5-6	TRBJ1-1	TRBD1	CASSITGGTEAFF	TGTGCCAGCAGCATCACAGGGGGCACTGAAGCTTTCTTT
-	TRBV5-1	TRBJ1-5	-	CASSLEGEWPQHF	TGCGCCAGCAGCTTGGAGGGGGAATGGCCCCAGCATTTT
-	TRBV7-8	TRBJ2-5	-	CASSLGQQETQYF	TGTGCCAGCAGCCTAGGACAGCAAGAGACCCAGTACTTC
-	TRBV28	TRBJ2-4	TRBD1	CASSFESGTGRGGAKNIQYF	TGTGCCAGCAGTTTTGAATCCGGGACAGGCCGAGGAGGGGCCAAAAACATTCAGTACTTC